This TCR beta chain comes out of a study of vaccination effects on CD4 cells after COVID-19. Germline V gene data show CDR1 as LGHNA and CDR2 as YNFKEQ. CDR3 length equals 20 residues. With 2 bases clipped from V and 3 bases from J, the junction kept 16 bases outside the gene matches. Sequencing in the ViraFEST assay came after antigen-specific CD4+ T cells had been expanded with viral peptide pools, which were used to stimulate PBMC. Cells that had been cultured for nine to eleven days were the source of isolated CD4+ T cells. Vaccine administered to participants consisted of two doses of either BNT162b2 or mRNA-1273. On this clone: The antigen is not known.

The repertoire was sequenced with immunoSEQ multiplex PCR; TCRdb's copy has only in-frame clones and lacks some. The data hold more than 12,000 clones, with approximately 68% observed a single time. This clonotype was sampled from a human donor who received a COVID-19 vaccine. The chain carries TRBV4-2 and TRBJ2-3; the match to TRBD2 covers 11 bases. The specimen comprised CD4+ T cells from PBMCs cultured with HCoV-NL63 spike peptides, sampled after COVID-19 vaccination. The CDR3 loop is CASSQIGGSGRAWETDTQYF. Written as DNA, the CDR3 is TGTGCCAGCAGCCAAATAGGGGGTAGCGGGAGGGCCTGGGAGACAGATACGCAGTATTTT.